The clone carrying this TCR beta chain was seen a few times. Its antigen is still unknown. The CDR3 runs 15 residues. Germline V gene lookup returns CDR1 LNHDA and CDR2 SQIVND (reference sequence). V was clipped by 1 base and J by 0 bases, with 9 bases between them. PCR was performed using 60 Vbeta and 13 Jbeta primers. Profiling relied on immunoSEQ multiplex PCR, and the TCRdb table lists in-frame clones only, not all of them. The sample has tens of thousands of clones; 73% are singletons. This entry belongs to a study of cytomegalovirus exposure and HLA in healthy donors. As for the study in general: In terms of ancestry, the Caucasian-associated cluster contained roughly 81% of the roughly 400 genotyped donors. The study's findings and limits: Most TCR beta V segments were productive about 87% or about 30% of the time in an earlier analysis.

The receptor was isolated from a man aged 45 to 65 in good health and CMV-seronegative. V gene TRBV19 combines with J gene TRBJ1-1, with a weak D call TRBD1 (6 bases). The sample consisted of PBMCs. CDR3 bases: TGTGCCAGTAGTATAGGGGGGACACTGAACACTGAAGCTTTCTTT. This codes for CASSIGGTLNTEAFF.